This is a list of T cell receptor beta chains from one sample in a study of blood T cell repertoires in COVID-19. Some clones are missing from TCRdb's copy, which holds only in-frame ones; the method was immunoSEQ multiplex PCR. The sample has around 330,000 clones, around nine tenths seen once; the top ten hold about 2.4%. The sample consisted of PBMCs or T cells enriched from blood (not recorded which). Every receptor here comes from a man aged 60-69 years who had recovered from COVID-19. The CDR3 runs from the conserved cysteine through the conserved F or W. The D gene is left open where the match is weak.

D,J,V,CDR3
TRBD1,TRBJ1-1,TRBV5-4,CASSPWTGKNTEAFF
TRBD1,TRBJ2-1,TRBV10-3,CAISGTGGNYNEQFF
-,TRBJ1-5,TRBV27,CASSARNSNQPQHF
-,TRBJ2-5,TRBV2,CASSRTGTETQYF
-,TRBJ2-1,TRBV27,CASKGSKGANEQFF
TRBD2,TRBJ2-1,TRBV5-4,CASSSGLAENNEQFF
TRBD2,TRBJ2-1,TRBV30,CAWSSGSRREQFF
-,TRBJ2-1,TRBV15,CATSRETGRRIF
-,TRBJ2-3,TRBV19,CASSISRSTDTQYF
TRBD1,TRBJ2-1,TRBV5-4,CASSRQGENEQFF
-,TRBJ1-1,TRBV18,CASFTNRGLNTEAFF
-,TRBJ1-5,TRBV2,CASSRTRGGDPQHF
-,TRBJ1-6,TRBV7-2,CASSRDNSNSPLHF
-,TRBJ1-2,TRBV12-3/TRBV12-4,CASSFVPGGYTF
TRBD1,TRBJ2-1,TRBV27,CASKDRVGWGVQFF
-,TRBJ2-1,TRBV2,CASSAGGLTYNEQFF
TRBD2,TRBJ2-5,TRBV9,CASSVATTSGQETQYF
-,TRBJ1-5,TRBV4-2,CASSQGADYSNQPQHF
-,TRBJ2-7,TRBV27,CASTRRDGPYEQYF
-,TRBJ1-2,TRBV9,CASSVRGYGYTF
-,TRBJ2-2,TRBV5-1,CASSLEGGAGAVAGELFF
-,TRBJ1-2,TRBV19,CASSIQGTRNYGYTF
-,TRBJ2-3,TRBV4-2,CASSQDPGQITDTQYF
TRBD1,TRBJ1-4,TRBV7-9,CASSLGGGRGTNEKLFF
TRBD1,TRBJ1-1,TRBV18,CASSPNPGQVGTEAFF
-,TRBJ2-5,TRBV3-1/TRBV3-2,CASRDLGAEETQYF
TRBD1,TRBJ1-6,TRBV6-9,CASRFIPGQGASPLHF
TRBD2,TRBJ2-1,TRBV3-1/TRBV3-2,CASSPRSSGTNEQFF
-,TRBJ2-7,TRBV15,CATSGNSYEQYF
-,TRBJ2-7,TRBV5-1,CASSLRGEAYEQYF
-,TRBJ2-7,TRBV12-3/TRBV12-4,CASSFSYDEQYF
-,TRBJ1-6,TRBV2,CASEGGLDSPLHF
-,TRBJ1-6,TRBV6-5,CASSYSGAYNSPLHF
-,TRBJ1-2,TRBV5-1,CASSAQTGGYGYTF
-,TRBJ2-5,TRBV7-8,CASSLTQGRETQYF
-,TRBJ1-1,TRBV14,CASSQGVGGSNTEAFF
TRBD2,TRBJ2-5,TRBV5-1,CASSTDGTSGSGETQYF